This T cell receptor beta chain was recovered during a study of regulatory T cells in long-lasting Graves disease. Relying on iRepertoire HTBI primers and Arm-PCR of CDR3 regions, the team built TCR beta libraries. TCRdb ran MiXCR on the multiplex PCR reads and lists one entry per CDR3 protein. This sample has a few hundred thousand distinct CDR3 sequences, with approximately 15% found just once. This clonotype has at least ten counts. Germline loops: CDR1 SGHVS, CDR2 FNYEAQ. Germline trimming cut 3 bases from V and 2 bases from J; bases unmatched to any gene: 4. The CDR3 runs 17 residues. Regarding time point: newly diagnosed GD, antithyroid drugs for less than 3 months. PBMC-extracted RNA yielded the TCR library. A further study also used this sample, focusing on T cells in Graves' hyperthyroidism and ophthalmopathy. That report adds: First-round RT-PCR of the TCR CDR3 relied on the HTBI primer set.

Source: peripheral blood mononuclear cells (PBMCs), taken at new diagnosis, from a patient treated with antithyroid drugs. This rearrangement joins TRBV7-6 to TRBJ2-3, with TRBD2 matching over 14 bases. This sequence originates from a woman in her 50s with Graves disease. The CDR3 bases are TGTGCCAGCAGCTTGGGGACTAGCGGGAGTACCACAGATACGCAGTATTTT. Translation: CASSLGTSGSTTDTQYF.